This record concerns one T cell receptor (beta chain) sequence. Its recognized antigen is unknown. No much larger clone exists at a distance of one base, and base qualities are not known. The entry originates in a study of cytomegalovirus exposure and HLA in healthy donors (dated by TCRdb to 2016 to 2017). Broadly, across the study: According to an earlier analysis of a few hundred of the donors, 150 million to 200 million T cells yielded 117 million unique TCR beta sequences and roughly 280 Gb of sequence data. An early release covering about 600 HLA-typed donors comprised approximately 300 gigabases of sequencing data and tens of millions of unique TCR sequences. The genetic ancestry cluster associated with self-reported Caucasian donors included about four fifths of the roughly 400 genotyped donors. The aim of the study was to test whether cataloging public T cell receptors could identify signatures of past pathogen exposure. Using immunosequencing, the study profiled T cell repertoires from fewer than 700 subjects and related those repertoires to cytomegalovirus serostatus. A separate validation cohort of some 130 different subjects was used in addition to the roughly 670-subject first cohort. The study combined high-throughput TCR immunosequencing, statistical association of individual TCRs with disease status, and machine learning to predict cytomegalovirus infection status. To study patterns of TCR occurrence, a later analysis re-analyzed previously published TCR beta repertoires from under 750 donors and added high-resolution HLA genotyping. The later analysis used no new phenotypic data to find candidate immune exposures, relying instead on TCR beta sequences and their occurrence across donors. An earlier analysis of around 580 of the donors used high-throughput TCR beta sequencing to judge whether each TCR beta V gene segment behaved as functional or pseudogenic. Donor age, sex, ethnicity and CMV serostatus were collected together with the repertoire data. Genome-wide SNP genotypes for about three fifths of the roughly 670 donors were used in a later genetic analysis, which treated that subset as a discovery cohort. Every repertoire in the discovery cohort had been generated on one and the same sequencing platform. HLA typing covered class I and class II loci at four-digit resolution. The number of donors typed differed by locus, with 629-630 for A, B, C, DRB1 and DQB1, roughly 550 for DQA1, under 610 for DPA1, and some 440 for DPB1. Because of strong linkage in the cohort, five DR-DQ haplotypes were treated as single units for association and clustering. Across 300 to 400 genotyped donors of the cohort, an average of roughly 250,000 unique TCR beta nucleotide sequences per donor were sequenced, and roughly 18% of those sequences were non-productive. Overall study outcomes, separate from this receptor: In a later genetic analysis, a missense DCLRE1C variant was associated with V-gene and J-gene trimming of TCR beta chains, and the association was replicated in an independent cohort. A further reported finding was that TCR beta sequences accurately predicted the HLA-A and HLA-B alleles for most subjects in the first cohort. Three of the identified cytomegalovirus-associated TCR beta chains were confirmed in vitro to be specific for cytomegalovirus antigens. A later analysis found that HLA-associated TCR beta chains were more clonally expanded and had lower generation probabilities than equally common non-associated chains. Linkage disequilibrium might explain the correlated functional status among segregating V segments, but an unknown experimental factor could not be excluded. A later analysis found that most CMV-associated TCR beta chains appeared HLA-restricted, with HLA associations seemingly driven largely by CMV exposure. Because the 87-base-pair reads could not distinguish some IMGT-functional V segments, including TRBV6-2 and TRBV6-3, those segments were excluded. The classifier was reported to diagnose cytomegalovirus status with high specificity and sensitivity in both the original and validation cohorts. An earlier analysis of approximately 600 of the donors showed that most TCR beta V segments appeared in productive rearrangements either about 87% or about 30% of the time, which broadly matched IMGT annotations. The presence/absence analyses assumed that sequencing depth was roughly uniform across donors, and that assumption may not be true. When HLA alleles, especially DR and DQ, strongly co-occurred, TCR associations were difficult to assign to individual alleles. The sequencing pipeline was judged likely to have produced a cluster of highly shared sequence variants as a technical artifact. According to a later analysis, TCR association rates differed among HLA loci, with DRB1 alleles showing the most associated TCRs and HLA-C alleles showing the fewest. Compared with the approximately 600-donor mean, donors in an Asian-associated ancestry cluster had fewer N-insertions in productive TCRs, according to a later genetic analysis. Across donors, most TCR sequences were observed very rarely, whereas some public TCRs were present in many individuals. The study listed 170 or so TCR beta chains as associated with cytomegalovirus. In a later analysis, about 16,000 TCR beta sequences were associated with specific HLA alleles at a false discovery rate of 0.05. Because counts were too low, roughly 17 rarely observed V segments, including chromosome 9 orphons, were left out of the earlier analysis of some 600 of the donors. Because HLA typing was unavailable for some donors at each locus, only the typed subset was used in association tests. This cohort had only TCR beta chains sequenced, and the lack of alpha or paired-chain data limited which features could be detected. A later analysis reported that several top co-occurrence clusters appeared linked to parvovirus B19, influenza, CMV and Epstein-Barr virus. It was suggested by the authors that the approach could potentially be generalized to other disease states and immunological phenotypes. For the cohort, immune exposure information was limited to CMV serostatus.

The CDR3, cysteine through phenylalanine, is 17 amino acids long. Kept here is only the CDR3 DNA, which spans 51 bases and is read in frame from base 1. Based on the germline V gene, the CDR1 and CDR2 sequences are SGHRS and YFSETQ. The V and J ends are trimmed by 0 bases and 0 bases, leaving 15 bases between them. The cohort consisted of more than 650 healthy bone marrow donors. At the time of sampling, every cohort member was nominally healthy, though immune exposures that went unrecorded were likely present. The donor tested CMV seronegative, placing the donor among the approximately 400 seronegative members of the cohort. A peripheral blood sample was provided by each donor, and peripheral blood mononuclear cells were used for TCR beta sequencing. Genomic DNA extraction from the blood cell samples was performed with the Qiagen DNeasy Blood Extraction Kit. Libraries came from the immunoSEQ multiplex PCR assay. The multiplex PCR relied on a mix of 60 forward primers for TCR Vbeta segments and 13 reverse primers for TCR Jbeta segments. Amplification of the CDR3 region of rearranged TCR beta genes was performed with a multiplex PCR assay on genomic DNA. The amplified TCR beta libraries were sequenced on the Illumina HiSeq System as 87-base-pair reads. Regarding the original processing steps: A later analysis counted approximately 84 million unique TCR beta chains across the 666 repertoires, and approximately 11 million of these chains were shared by at least two donors. To remove PCR and sequencing errors, raw reads were error-corrected and collapsed into unique sequences using a nearest-neighbor algorithm that merged closely related sequences. Alignment of CDR3 sequences to IMGT reference sequences was used to assign V, D and J gene segments. For a sequence to be retained, a match of at least six nucleotides was required to both a V gene segment and a J gene segment. Rearrangements were classified as productive when the CDR3 lacked stop codons and remained in frame with V and J, and all other rearrangements were classified as non-productive. CDR3 was defined by IMGT convention, running from the second conserved V-encoded cysteine to the conserved J-encoded phenylalanine. In an earlier analysis of more than 550 of the donors, sequences lacking an unambiguous match to a single V gene segment were excluded. In an earlier analysis of some 590 of the donors, V segments were called functional above 56.7% productive rearrangements and were called segregating when the between-donor standard deviation exceeded 5%. A statistical classification framework was developed to diagnose cytomegalovirus status using the catalog of TCR beta chain sequences. In a later analysis, V and J genes were assigned by comparing TCR nucleotide sequences against IMGT/GENE-DB human TR gene sequences. In a later analysis, CDR3 sequences and most-parsimonious VDJ recombination scenarios were assigned using the TCRdist pipeline. In a later analysis, each TCR beta chain was defined by its CDR3 amino acid sequence together with its V-gene family, and reads without a unique V-gene family were excluded. In a later analysis, 450 to 600 highly shared, low-generation-probability nucleotide sequences were removed to address suspected cross-contamination and a sequencing artifact. In a later analysis, a clonal expansion index for each public chain was calculated from normalized within-repertoire ranks of inferred template counts. In a later analysis, generation probabilities were computed with a VDJ recombination model fitted to out-of-frame rearrangements, and the resulting probabilities were checked against IGoR. Hypergeometric tests were used in a later analysis to score TCR-TCR, TCR-HLA and TCR-CMV co-occurrence, with a repertoire-size bias correction applied to the TCR pairs. To estimate false discovery rates, a later analysis permuted the HLA or CMV assignments 20 times. A later analysis grouped co-occurring TCRs with DBSCAN, adding TCRdist sequence similarity when clustering within HLA-allele-positive subsets. Repertoires with fewer than 30,000 or more than 120,000 public chains, plus five repertoires with anomalous nucleotide sharing, were excluded from co-occurrence clustering. TCRdb's version of the immuneACCESS table is confined to in-frame rearrangements and falls short of the full clone set. An unresolved V gene accounts for under half of the shortfall where checked; the remainder is of unknown origin. V, J and clone size were drawn from that table, and D and trimming were deduced from the DNA. Across this sample there are about 130,000 clones, with roughly four fifths seen only once. The ten largest clonotypes hold roughly 0.9% of the sample.

Sequenced input: PBMCs. The V and J genes are TRBV5-1 and TRBJ1-1; the D gene is perhaps TRBD1, from 6 matching bases. The TCR was taken from a woman aged 60-70 years in good health and CMV-seronegative. The DNA sequence is TGCGCCAGCAGCTTGGCCGGGGGGGCAGCTTTGAACACTGAAGCTTTCTTT. Translated, it reads CASSLAGGAALNTEAFF. Reference TRBV5-1 and TRBJ1-1 genes cover what lies past the CDR3, so the full variable domain is KAGVTQTPRYLIKTRGQQVTLSCSPISGHRSVSWYQQTPGQGLQFLFEYFSETQRNKGNFPGRFSGRQFSNSRSEMNVSTLELGDSALYLCASSLAGGAALNTEAFFGQGTRLTVV.